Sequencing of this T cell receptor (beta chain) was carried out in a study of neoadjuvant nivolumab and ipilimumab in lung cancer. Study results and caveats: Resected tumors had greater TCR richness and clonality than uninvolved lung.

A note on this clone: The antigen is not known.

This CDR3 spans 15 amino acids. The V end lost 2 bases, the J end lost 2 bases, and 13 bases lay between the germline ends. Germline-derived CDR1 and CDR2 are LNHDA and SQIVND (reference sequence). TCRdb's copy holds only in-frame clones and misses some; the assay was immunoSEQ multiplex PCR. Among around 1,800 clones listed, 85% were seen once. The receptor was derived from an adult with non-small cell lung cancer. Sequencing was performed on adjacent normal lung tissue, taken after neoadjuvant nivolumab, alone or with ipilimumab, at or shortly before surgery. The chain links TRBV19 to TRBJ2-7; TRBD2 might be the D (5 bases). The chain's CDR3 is CASSIFFPGTYEQYF. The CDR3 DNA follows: TGTGCCAGTAGTATATTCTTCCCGGGGACCTACGAGCAGTACTTC.